The 28 T cell receptor beta chains given below trace back to one sample, sequenced in a study of blood T cell repertoires in COVID-19. Sequenced by immunoSEQ multiplex PCR; TCRdb stores in-frame clones only, minus some. The sample includes about 50,000 clones, 85% to 90% of them seen just once. The specimen was peripheral blood. The receptors were gathered from a man in his sixties with acute or convalescent COVID-19.

J is TRBJ1-1 and V is TRBV7-2; possibly TRBD1 for D (6 bases). The germline V gene encodes CDR1 SGHTA and CDR2 FQGNSA. This CDR3 has 14 amino acids. V lost 6 bases and J lost 4, with 15 bases in between. The CDR3 region is CASSSTGLSTEAFF. The CDR3 DNA sequence: TGTGCCAGCAGTTCTACAGGGTTGAGCACTGAAGCTTTCTTT.

V is TRBV27 and J is TRBJ1-1; 7 nucleotides line up with TRBD1. CDR1 MNHEY and CDR2 SMNVEV come from the germline V gene (reference sequence). The CDR3 sequence is 14 residues long. V was clipped by 5 bases and J by 9 bases; unmatched bases: 12. CDR3 DNA sequence: TGTGCCAGCAGTGCGGGGCTCGGGACAGCTAAAGCTTTCTTT. Translation: CASSAGLGTAKAFF.

Concerning this clone itself: At one boundary the junction diverges from the germline segment, which might be a read error. The V and J genes are TRBV7-2 and TRBJ2-1; TRBD2 aligns across 7 bases. Per the germline V gene, CDR1 is SGHTA and CDR2 is FQGNSA. The CDR3 is 14 residues long. The CDR3 sequence is CASSPAGVNNGQFF. The CDR3 nucleotides are TGTGCCAGCTCCCCCGCGGGGGTCAACAATGGGCAGTTCTTC. The full variable domain, completed using reference TRBV7-2 and TRBJ2-1, is GAGVSQSPSNKVTEKGKDVELRCDPISGHTALYWYRQSLGQGLEFLIYFQGNSAPDKSGLPSDRFSAERTGGSVSTLTIQRTQQEDSAVYLCASSPAGVNNGQFFGPGTRLTVL.

This clone was seen only a few times. The V call is TRBV6-4, the J call TRBJ2-2, with D perhaps TRBD1 (5 bases). CDR1 is MRHNA and CDR2 is SNTAGT in the germline V gene. V lost 0 bases, J lost 3 bases, and 5 bases lay in between. CDR3 length: 14 residues. The CDR3 DNA follows: TGTGCCAGCAGTGACTCAGGGGACACCGGGGAGCTGTTTTTT. Its protein is CASSDSGDTGELFF.

The J gene is TRBJ1-1, the V gene TRBV7-8, with D possibly being TRBD1 (5 bases). Trimming took off 1 base at V and 5 bases at J, with 14 bases between the two ends. Per the germline V gene, CDR1 is SGHVS and CDR2 is FQNEAQ. CDR3 size: 15 residues. CDR3 sequence: CASSLGGGVGTEAFF. CDR3 sequence (DNA): TGTGCCAGCAGCTTAGGGGGAGGGGTGGGGACTGAAGCTTTCTTT.

The chain uses TRBV27 and TRBJ1-5, with 9 bases lining up with TRBD1. CDR3 length: 19 amino acids. CDR1 and CDR2 from the germline V gene are MNHEY and SMNVEV (reference sequence). J was trimmed by 1 base and V by 1 base; bases with no gene match: 11. CDR3 residues: CASSLFGTGYSGSNQPQHF. The CDR3 coding sequence is TGTGCCAGCAGTTTATTCGGGACAGGGTACTCTGGGAGCAATCAGCCCCAGCATTTT.

The genes are TRBV5-4 and TRBJ1-2; 10 nucleotides match TRBD1. The CDR3 contains 18 residues. The germline gives CDR1 SGHNT, CDR2 YYREEE (reference sequence). Trimming cost V 0 bases and J 5 bases; bases outside gene matches: 13. The CDR3 reads CASSLEGSGTGALYGYTF. CDR3 in DNA: TGTGCCAGCAGCTTGGAAGGAAGTGGGACAGGGGCACTATATGGCTACACCTTC.

The rearrangement uses TRBV6-5 and TRBJ2-7, with D perhaps matching TRBD1 (5 bases). CDR3 length: 14 amino acids. Per the germline V gene, CDR1 is MNHEY and CDR2 is SVGAGI. Trimming stripped 5 bases from V and 1 base from J, with 12 bases between. CDR3 protein: CASSRPDSSYEQYF. The CDR3 coding sequence is TGTGCCAGCAGTAGACCTGACAGTTCCTACGAGCAGTACTTC.

The rearrangement links TRBV14 to TRBJ2-3, with a possible D match to TRBD2 (6 bases). This CDR3 contains 19 residues. With 1 base removed from V and 2 bases from J, the gap between germline ends came to 22 bases. Germline V gene lookup returns CDR1 SGHDN and CDR2 FVKESK. In DNA, the CDR3 is TGTGCCAGCAGCCAAGGGGGTGGCCTAGCGTCGACTTCCACAGATACGCAGTATTTT. Its translation: CASSQGGGLASTSTDTQYF.

This clone was recorded once. The chain recombines TRBV19 with TRBJ2-7; 8 nucleotides line up with TRBD1. Germline-derived CDR1 and CDR2 are LNHDA and SQIVND (reference sequence). The CDR3 contains 15 residues. The V gene end was trimmed by 6 bases and the J gene end by 2 bases; junction bases not matched to a gene: 9. The CDR3 nucleotides are TGTGCCAGTAGGCTCGGACAGGGAGGAACCTACGAGCAGTACTTC. It specifies CASRLGQGGTYEQYF.

V usage is TRBV29-1 and J usage is TRBJ2-4; 10 bases align to TRBD1. Per the germline V gene, CDR1 is SQVTM and CDR2 is ANQGSEA. The CDR3 is made up of 13 amino acids. The V and J ends lost 7 bases and 9 bases, in that order; junction bases with no gene match: 9. The chain's CDR3 is CSGGTGDGGIQYF. The CDR3 DNA reads TGCAGCGGCGGGACAGGGGATGGTGGCATTCAGTACTTC.

The rearrangement joins TRBV24-1 to TRBJ2-6, with 7 bases matching TRBD1. Germline lookup yields CDR1 KGHDR and CDR2 SFDVKD. After removal of 4 bases from V and 1 base from J, the junction contained 12 bases not matched to a gene. The CDR3 runs 19 residues. This chain's CDR3 is CATSDPTRGGASGANVLTF. The CDR3 DNA follows: TGTGCCACCAGTGACCCTACCCGAGGGGGCGCTTCTGGGGCCAACGTCCTGACTTTC.

The V and J genes are TRBV29-1 and TRBJ1-1, with 9 bases fitting TRBD1. CDR3 length: 14 residues. Germline CDR1 reads SQVTM; CDR2 reads ANQGSEA. V shed 4 bases and J 2 bases; nucleotides not matched to a gene: 5. In DNA form, the CDR3 reads TGCAGCGTTGGTATACAGGGGGCTAACACTGAAGCTTTCTTT. It yields the protein CSVGIQGANTEAFF. Complete variable domain (other parts from reference TRBV29-1 and TRBJ1-1): SAVISQKPSRDICQRGTSLTIQCQVDSQVTMMFWYRQQPGQSLTLIATANQGSEATYESGFVIDKFPISRPNLTFSTLTVSNMSPEDSSIYLCSVGIQGANTEAFFGQGTRLTVV.

This clone was seen a handful of times. This chain links TRBV7-9 with TRBJ2-2; TRBD1 aligns across 7 bases. CDR3 size: 17 residues. V lost 6 bases, J lost 0 bases, and 10 bases stayed unmatched. Germline assignment: CDR1 SEHNR and CDR2 FQNEAQ (reference sequence). The CDR3 loop is CASRPTGARPNTGELFF. The CDR3 DNA is TGTGCCAGCAGACCCACAGGGGCCCGTCCGAACACCGGGGAGCTGTTTTTT.

This rearrangement joins TRBV15 to TRBJ2-7; 9 bases line up with TRBD1. The CDR3 has 16 residues. The J segment lost 5 bases and the V segment lost 2 bases, leaving 10 bases of the junction unmatched. CDR1 is LNHNV and CDR2 is YYDKDF in the germline V gene (reference sequence). CDR3 residues: CATSRTTGTGLNEQYF. Here the CDR3 DNA reads TGTGCCACCAGCAGAACAACTGGGACAGGGCTTAACGAGCAGTACTTC.

DNA for the CDR3: TGTGCCAGCAGCCCCCTCGGGAGCGGGAGACGTTCCTACGAGCAGTACTTC. Its protein product is CASSPLGSGRRSYEQYF. The rearrangement uses TRBV7-8 and TRBJ2-7; TRBD2 aligns across 8 bases. V shed 5 bases and J 1 base; nucleotides not matched to a gene: 13. Germline lookup yields CDR1 SGHVS and CDR2 FQNEAQ. CDR3 length: 17 amino acids.

This chain uses TRBV5-8 with TRBJ2-1, with 8 bases that match TRBD1. Germline-derived CDR1 and CDR2 are SGHTS and YDEGEE. This CDR3 has 16 residues. V was pared by 4 bases and J by 6 bases, with 12 bases of the junction left unmatched. DNA for the CDR3: TGTGCCAGCAGCGCTGGGTGGACAGGGACCCGCAATGAGCAGTTCTTC. This encodes CASSAGWTGTRNEQFF.

The chain joins TRBV9 to TRBJ2-5; tentative D call: TRBD1 (6 bases). CDR3 length: 15 amino acids. Trimming pared 3 bases from V and 2 bases from J, leaving 14 bases between. Germline V CDR1 and CDR2: SGDLS, YYNGEE. The CDR3 spells CASSATGQTQETQYF. The CDR3 bases are TGTGCCAGCAGCGCCACCGGACAGACGCAAGAGACCCAGTACTTC.

The chain joins TRBV11-1 to TRBJ2-7; 9 bases are shared with TRBD1. Germline V gene lookup returns CDR1 SGHAT and CDR2 FQDESV (reference sequence). V shed 5 bases and J 4 bases; nucleotides not matched to a gene: 6. CDR3 length: 14 residues. CDR3 bases: TGTGCCAGCAGCCCCGGGACAGGGAGATACGAGCAGTACTTC. This sequence encodes CASSPGTGRYEQYF.

The rearrangement links TRBV29-1 to TRBJ2-3, with TRBD1 matching over 7 bases. V shed 5 bases and J 4 bases; nucleotides not matched to a gene: 6. The CDR3 has 13 amino acids. CDR1 SQVTM and CDR2 ANQGSEA come from the germline V gene. The CDR3 coding sequence is TGCAGCGTTTCAAGGGGGCGCTCAGATACGCAGTATTTT. Translating gives CSVSRGRSDTQYF.

The rearrangement uses TRBV19 and TRBJ1-3; D gene ambiguous. The V gene lost 3 bases and the J gene lost 0 bases, with 12 bases spanning the gap. Germline CDR1 LNHDA, CDR2 SQIVND (reference sequence). The CDR3 is made up of 16 amino acids. The CDR3 DNA is TGTGCCAGTAGTATCACAGTCTCACGCTCTGGAAACACCATATATTTT. Encoded protein: CASSITVSRSGNTIYF.

The V call is TRBV28, the J call TRBJ1-1; 8 positions match TRBD1. Germline CDR1 reads MDHEN; CDR2 reads SYDVKM. There are 11 residues in the CDR3. The V segment lost 6 bases and the J segment 10 bases; nucleotides outside the gene matches: 4. The CDR3 reads CASSPGTGAFF. As DNA, the CDR3 is TGTGCCAGCAGCCCGGGGACAGGAGCTTTCTTT.

J is TRBJ2-5 and V is TRBV3-1 (or the pseudogene TRBV3-2), with 7 bases matching TRBD1. The CDR3 spans 16 residues. Germline V lookup: CDR1 LGHDT, CDR2 YNNKEL (reference sequence). Losses at the gene ends were 1 base for V and 2 bases for J; bases not matched to a gene: 7. The CDR3 loop reads CASSQGAYRGQETQYF. The CDR3 DNA reads TGTGCCAGCAGCCAAGGGGCGTACAGGGGTCAAGAGACCCAGTACTTC.

The chain carries TRBV3-1 (or the pseudogene TRBV3-2) and TRBJ1-2, with 7 bases lining up with TRBD1. V lost 3 bases, J lost 6 bases, and 7 bases stayed unmatched. The CDR3 covers 14 residues. Germline V gene sequence: CDR1 LGHDT, CDR2 YNNKEL (reference sequence). CDR3 DNA sequence: TGTGCCAGCAGCCACAGTCGACAGGGACATGGCTACACCTTC. Encoded protein: CASSHSRQGHGYTF.

The V call is TRBV28, the J call TRBJ1-6; no firm D call. Germline V gives CDR1 MDHEN, CDR2 SYDVKM. The CDR3 has 14 residues. Trimming took 11 bases from V and 7 from J, leaving 18 bases between them. CDR3 amino acids: CAAEGRGVNSPLHF. The DNA for the CDR3 is TGTGCCGCGGAAGGGAGAGGCGTCAATTCACCCCTCCACTTT.

The CDR3 DNA sequence: TGTGCCAGCAGTCCGGGCAGGGACTATGGCTACACCTTC. Amino acids: CASSPGRDYGYTF. This rearrangement joins TRBV2 to TRBJ1-2; maybe TRBD1 (5 bases). The CDR3 runs to 13 residues. Germline CDR1 is SNHLY and CDR2 is FYNNEI. With 5 bases removed from V and 3 bases from J, the gap between germline ends came to 10 bases.

The chain has TRBV28 and TRBJ1-1; D is perhaps TRBD1 (5 bases). Germline loops: CDR1 MDHEN, CDR2 SYDVKM. This CDR3 comprises 14 residues. V was trimmed by 7 bases and J by 4 bases, leaving 16 bases between them. The CDR3 protein is CASTLKGIRTEAFF. CDR3 nucleotide sequence: TGTGCCAGCACCCTCAAGGGGATACGCACTGAAGCTTTCTTT.

V gene TRBV30 combines with J gene TRBJ2-2; D possibly corresponds to TRBD1 (6 bases). Per the germline V gene, CDR1 is GTSNPN and CDR2 is SVGIG (reference sequence). This CDR3 spans 15 amino acids. Deletions cut 4 bases from V and 0 bases from J, with 12 bases between. CDR3 region: CAWTWGLTNTGELFF. The DNA for the CDR3 is TGTGCCTGGACCTGGGGGCTCACGAACACCGGGGAGCTGTTTTTT.